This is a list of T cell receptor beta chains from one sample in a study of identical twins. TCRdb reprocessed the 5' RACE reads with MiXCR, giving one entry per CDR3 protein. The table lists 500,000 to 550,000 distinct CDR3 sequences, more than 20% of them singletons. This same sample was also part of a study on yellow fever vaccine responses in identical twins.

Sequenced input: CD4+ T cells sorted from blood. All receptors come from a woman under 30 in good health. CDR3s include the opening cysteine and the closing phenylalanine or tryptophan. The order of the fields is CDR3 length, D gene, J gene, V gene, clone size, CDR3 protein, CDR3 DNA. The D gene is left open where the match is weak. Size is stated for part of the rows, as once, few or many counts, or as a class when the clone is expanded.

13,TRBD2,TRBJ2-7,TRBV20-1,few,CSARGTSGEAQYF,TGCAGTGCTAGGGGGACTAGCGGTGAGGCGCAGTACTTC
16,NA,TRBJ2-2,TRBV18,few,CASSPNRAGITGELFF,TGTGCCAGCTCACCTAACCGCGCAGGGATCACCGGGGAGCTGTTTTTT
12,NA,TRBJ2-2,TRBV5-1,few,CASTRWTGELFF,TGCGCCAGCACGAGGTGGACCGGGGAGCTGTTTTTT
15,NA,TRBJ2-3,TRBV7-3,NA,CASRVQGSLSDTQYF,TGTGCCAGCAGGGTTCAAGGGAGTTTGTCAGATACGCAGTATTTT
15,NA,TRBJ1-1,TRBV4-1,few,CASSQDDTLLTEAFF,TGCGCCAGCAGCCAAGATGACACTCTCCTCACTGAAGCTTTCTTT
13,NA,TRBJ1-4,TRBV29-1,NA,CSVRRTVNEKLFF,TGCAGCGTACGAAGGACAGTTAATGAAAAACTGTTTTTT
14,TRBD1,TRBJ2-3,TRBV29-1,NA,CSGDRGSNTDTQYF,TGCAGCGGCGACAGGGGGTCGAACACAGATACGCAGTATTTT
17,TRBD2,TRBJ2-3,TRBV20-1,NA,CSARSPGLATPTDTQYF,TGCAGTGCTAGATCTCCGGGACTAGCGACACCAACAGATACGCAGTATTTT
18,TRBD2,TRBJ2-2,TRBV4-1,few,CASSQGTSGDANTGELFF,TGCGCCAGCAGCCAAGGAACTAGCGGGGACGCGAACACCGGGGAGCTGTTTTTT
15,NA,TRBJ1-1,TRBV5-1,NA,CASRKWTDANTEAFF,TGCGCCAGCAGAAAATGGACAGACGCGAACACTGAAGCTTTCTTT
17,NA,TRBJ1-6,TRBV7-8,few,CASSLGGGPPPASPLHF,TGTGCCAGCAGTTTAGGTGGGGGGCCTCCTCCGGCTTCACCCCTCCACTTT
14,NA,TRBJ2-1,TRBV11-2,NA,CASSLSRGPYEQFF,TGTGCCAGCAGCTTATCGCGGGGGCCGTATGAGCAGTTCTTC
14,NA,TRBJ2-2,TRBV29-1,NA,CSVGEQGRPGELFF,TGCAGCGTTGGTGAGCAGGGACGCCCCGGGGAGCTGTTTTTT
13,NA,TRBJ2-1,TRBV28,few,CATRDGGIPGQFF,TGTGCCACCCGAGACGGGGGCATCCCAGGGCAGTTCTTC
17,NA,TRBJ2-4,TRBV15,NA,CATSSNLPDSAKNIQYF,TGTGCCACCAGCAGTAACCTCCCGGACTCGGCCAAAAACATTCAGTACTTC
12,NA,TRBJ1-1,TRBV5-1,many,CASSLGTTEAFF,TGCGCCAGCAGCTTGGGGACGACTGAAGCTTTCTTT
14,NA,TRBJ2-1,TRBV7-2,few,CASSLAGPNNEQFF,TGTGCCAGCAGCTTGGCGGGGCCGAACAATGAGCAGTTCTTC
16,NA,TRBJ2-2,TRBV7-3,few,CASSLSGGQNTGELFF,TGTGCCAGCAGCCTTTCAGGGGGGCAGAACACCGGGGAGCTGTTTTTT
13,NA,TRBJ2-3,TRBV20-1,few,CSARGGGPDTQYF,TGCAGTGCTAGAGGCGGAGGACCAGATACGCAGTATTTT
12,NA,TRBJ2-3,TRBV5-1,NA,CASSPSGDTQYF,TGCGCCAGCAGCCCCTCTGGAGATACGCAGTATTTT
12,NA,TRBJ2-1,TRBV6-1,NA,CASSAMGQEQFF,TGTGCCAGCAGTGCTATGGGTCAGGAGCAGTTCTTC
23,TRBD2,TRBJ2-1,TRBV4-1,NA,CASSQEMVASGRADGIRNNEQFF,TGCGCCAGCAGCCAAGAGATGGTGGCTAGCGGGAGGGCCGACGGTATTCGAAACAATGAGCAGTTCTTC
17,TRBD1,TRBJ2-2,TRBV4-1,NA,CASSHPGQGVNTGELFF,TGCGCCAGCAGCCACCCGGGACAGGGGGTTAATACCGGGGAGCTGTTTTTT
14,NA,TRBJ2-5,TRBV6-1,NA,CATRESVGRETQYF,TGTGCCACCAGGGAGAGCGTTGGGAGGGAGACCCAGTACTTC
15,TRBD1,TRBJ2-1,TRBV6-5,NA,CASSSSGTGGNEQFF,TGTGCCAGCAGTTCGTCCGGGACAGGGGGGAATGAGCAGTTCTTC
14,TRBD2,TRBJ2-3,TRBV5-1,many,CASSPGTSGETQYF,TGTGCCAGCAGCCCTGGGACTAGCGGAGAGACGCAGTATTTT
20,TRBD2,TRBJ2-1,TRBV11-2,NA,CASSVDPRTSGRILSNEQFF,TGTGCCAGCAGCGTGGACCCTCGGACTAGCGGGAGGATCTTAAGCAATGAGCAGTTCTTC
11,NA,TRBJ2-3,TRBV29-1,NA,CSVVDSLTQYF,TGCAGCGTTGTCGACAGCCTTACGCAGTATTTT
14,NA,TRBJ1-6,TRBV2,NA,CASIEQQGLGPLHF,TGTGCCAGCATAGAGCAGCAGGGCTTGGGACCCCTCCACTTT
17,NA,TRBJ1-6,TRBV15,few,CATSRPLIRSYNSPLHF,TGTGCCACCAGCAGACCTCTTATCAGATCCTATAATTCACCCCTCCACTTT
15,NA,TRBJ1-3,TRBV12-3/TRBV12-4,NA,CASSLAGDPGNTIYF,TGTGCCAGCAGTTTAGCGGGGGATCCTGGAAACACCATATATTTT
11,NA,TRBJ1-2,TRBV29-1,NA,CSAPHGVGYTF,TGCAGCGCCCCTCACGGGGTAGGCTACACCTTC
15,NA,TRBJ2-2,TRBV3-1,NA,CASSHRGRKTGELFF,TGTGCCAGCAGCCATCGAGGACGGAAGACCGGGGAGCTGTTTTTT
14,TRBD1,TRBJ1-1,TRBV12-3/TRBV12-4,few,CASSLGRGPTEAFF,TGTGCCAGCAGTTTGGGCAGGGGGCCGACTGAAGCTTTCTTT
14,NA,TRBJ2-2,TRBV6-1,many,CASNRDFMSGELFF,TGTGCCAGCAACCGAGACTTTATGTCCGGGGAGCTGTTTTTT
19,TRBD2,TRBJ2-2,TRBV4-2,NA,CASSPRLAGGPSSTGELFF,TGTGCCAGCAGCCCGAGGCTAGCGGGAGGGCCCTCGAGCACCGGGGAGCTGTTTTTT
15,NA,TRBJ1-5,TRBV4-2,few,CASSQSLGGGQPQHF,TGTGCCAGCAGCCAATCCCTAGGGGGAGGACAGCCCCAGCATTTT